The 28 T cell receptor beta chains listed next were all sequenced from one sample in a study of T cells in tuberculosis. Time point described: new active TB diagnosis, blood taken before or within 7 days of starting treatment. The repertoire was sequenced with immunoSEQ multiplex PCR; TCRdb's copy has only in-frame clones and lacks some. Among 30,000 to 40,000 clones listed, 93% were seen once. This specimen consisted of PBMCs, obtained at tuberculosis diagnosis. The receptors derive from an adult with tuberculosis.

The sample holds one count of this clone. The J gene is TRBJ1-2, the V gene TRBV6-1, with D unclear. From germline, CDR1 is MNHNS and CDR2 SASEGT. Trimming cost V 6 bases and J 4 bases, with 15 bases left between them. The CDR3 covers 14 residues. The CDR3 sequence: CASSDPPEAYGYTF. As DNA, the CDR3 is TGTGCCAGCAGCGATCCCCCCGAAGCCTATGGCTACACCTTC.

The chain is built from TRBV5-6 and TRBJ2-3; no reliable D call. Germline V CDR1 and CDR2: SGHDT, YYEEEE. V dropped 2 bases and J dropped 6 bases, with 7 bases sitting between them. The CDR3 runs to 12 residues. The CDR3 nucleotides read TGTGCCAGCAGCTTCCCAGCGGATACGCAGTATTTT. Translating gives CASSFPADTQYF.

V gene TRBV5-1 combines with J gene TRBJ1-1; 7 nucleotides line up with TRBD1. Unmatched junction bases numbered 13, after V lost 2 bases and J lost 3 bases. The CDR3 spans 17 residues. Looked up from germline, CDR1 is SGHRS and CDR2 is YFSETQ. CDR3 residues: CASSFRPTGFEDTEAFF. DNA of the CDR3: TGCGCCAGCAGCTTCCGCCCGACAGGGTTCGAGGACACTGAAGCTTTCTTT.

This chain connects TRBV29-1 to TRBJ2-5; TRBD2 matches at 7 bases. The junction had 6 bases not matched to a gene; V was cut back by 5 bases and J by 0 bases. Germline CDR1 and CDR2: SQVTM and ANQGSEA. There are 14 residues in the CDR3. CDR3 amino acids: CSVQVGGYQETQYF. The DNA of the CDR3 is TGCAGCGTTCAAGTGGGAGGGTACCAAGAGACCCAGTACTTC.

This chain connects TRBV27 to TRBJ1-1; D is ambiguous. Germline V CDR1 and CDR2: MNHEY, SMNVEV (reference sequence). With 3 bases removed from V and 4 bases from J, the gap between germline ends came to 12 bases. The CDR3 covers 14 residues. In nucleotides, the CDR3 is TGTGCCAGCAGTTTCTCGATTCTAGGCACTGAAGCTTTCTTT. Translated, it gives CASSFSILGTEAFF.

The chain carries TRBV7-2 and TRBJ2-3; 8 bases are shared with TRBD2. Germline trimming cut 0 bases from V and 5 bases from J; bases unmatched to any gene: 4. Germline-derived CDR1 and CDR2 are SGHTA and FQGNSA. The CDR3 consists of 15 residues. CDR3 sequence reads: CASSLAGAGGDTQYF. The DNA of the CDR3 is TGTGCCAGCAGCTTAGCAGGGGCGGGGGGAGATACGCAGTATTTT.

Here the CDR3 reads CATTPGQGRTREQYF. CDR3 DNA sequence: TGTGCCACCACGCCCGGACAGGGACGTACGAGAGAGCAGTACTTC. J is TRBJ2-7 and V is TRBV2; TRBD1 agrees at 8 bases. The CDR3 runs 15 residues. The V and J ends lost 10 bases and 7 bases, in that order; junction bases with no gene match: 18. Germline V gives CDR1 SNHLY, CDR2 FYNNEI.

This chain links TRBV6-5 with TRBJ2-1; D is ambiguous. The CDR3 is 15 residues long. Germline V gene sequence: CDR1 MNHEY, CDR2 SVGAGI. V lost 6 bases and J 4 bases, leaving 16 bases between the germline ends. The CDR3 region is CASRTHRNTYNEQFF. In nucleotides, the CDR3 is TGTGCCAGCAGAACACACCGAAATACATACAATGAGCAGTTCTTC.

The genes are TRBV15 and TRBJ2-3; TRBD2 matches 12 bases. This CDR3 comprises 16 residues. After removal of 6 bases from V and 3 bases from J, the junction contained 7 bases not matched to a gene. CDR1 is LNHNV, CDR2 YYDKDF, per germline (reference sequence). The CDR3 DNA sequence: TGTGCCACCAGGCCTGGGACTAGCGGGCCGACAGATACGCAGTATTTT. Its protein product is CATRPGTSGPTDTQYF.

The gene calls are TRBV7-6 and TRBJ1-1, with 9 positions matching TRBD1. Losses at the gene ends were 4 bases for V and 0 bases for J; bases not matched to a gene: 3. The CDR3 extends over 15 amino acids. The germline CDR1 and CDR2 sequences are SGHVS and FNYEAQ. CDR3 residues: CASSSGTGLNTEAFF. The CDR3 DNA is TGTGCCAGCAGCTCCGGGACAGGGCTGAACACTGAAGCTTTCTTT.

The chain has TRBV4-2 and TRBJ1-1; 9 positions agree with TRBD1. Per the germline V gene, CDR1 is LGHNA and CDR2 is YNFKEQ. The CDR3 totals 14 residues. The trim removed 4 bases at V and 2 bases at J, leaving 2 bases unmatched. The CDR3 DNA reads TGTGCCAGCAGCCGACAGGGGGTCAACACTGAAGCTTTCTTT. Amino acid sequence: CASSRQGVNTEAFF.

The rearrangement links TRBV27 to TRBJ2-1; TRBD2 matches at 16 bases. Germline V lookup: CDR1 MNHEY, CDR2 SMNVEV (reference sequence). The CDR3 totals 17 residues. V lost 7 bases and J lost 8; bases outside the gene matches: 11. The CDR3 bases are TGTGCCAGCAACCCTTATCCGGGACTAGCGGGAGGGGATGAGCAGTTCTTC. This gives the protein CASNPYPGLAGGDEQFF.

V is TRBV19 and J is TRBJ2-5; maybe TRBD1 (5 bases). The CDR3 runs to 13 residues. Trimming took 6 bases from V and 5 from J, leaving 13 bases between them. From germline, CDR1 is LNHDA and CDR2 SQIVND (reference sequence). The CDR3 sequence: CASSDSVQETQYF. In nucleotides, the CDR3 is TGTGCCAGTAGCGACAGTGTCCAGGAGACCCAGTACTTC.

The J gene is TRBJ2-1, the V gene TRBV9, with 9 bases identical to TRBD1. Trimming at V came to 0 bases and at J to 7 bases, leaving 2 bases not matched to a gene. In germline, CDR1 is SGDLS, CDR2 YYNGEE. The CDR3 sequence is 14 residues long. CDR3 amino acids: CASSVAGQGNEQFF. As DNA, the CDR3 is TGTGCCAGCAGCGTAGCAGGACAGGGGAATGAGCAGTTCTTC.

The chain joins TRBV7-6 to TRBJ2-1; 12 bases match TRBD2. V lost 5 bases to trimming and J lost 10 bases; unmatched junction nucleotides: 6. The germline CDR1 and CDR2 sequences are SGHVS and FNYEAQ. This CDR3 comprises 14 residues. The CDR3: CASSADGTSGEQFF. CDR3 nucleotides: TGTGCCAGCAGCGCTGATGGGACTAGCGGGGAGCAGTTCTTC.

This clone has a single count. The V call is TRBV10-1, the J call TRBJ2-7; 8 nucleotides align to TRBD1. The CDR3 has 14 amino acids. The trim removed 4 bases at V and 4 bases at J, leaving 6 bases unmatched. The germline gives CDR1 WNHNN, CDR2 SYGVQD (reference sequence). CDR3 in DNA: TGCGCCAGCAGTGCCCGGACAGGGCTGTACGAGCAGTACTTC. Translation gives CASSARTGLYEQYF.

This clone was picked up one time. DNA for the CDR3: TGTGCCAGCAGCCCGTCAGGTGGGGGGGGCTCCTACAATGAGCAGTTCTTC. Its translation is CASSPSGGGGSYNEQFF. J is TRBJ2-1 and V is TRBV5-4; TRBD2 matches 7 bases. V shed 4 bases and J 0 bases; nucleotides not matched to a gene: 10. Germline V gene sequence: CDR1 SGHNT, CDR2 YYREEE (reference sequence). The CDR3 is made up of 17 amino acids.

This clone was counted once. The rearrangement links TRBV9 to TRBJ1-5; possible D gene TRBD1, 5 bases. V lost 3 bases and J lost 0, with 10 bases in between. This CDR3 comprises 15 residues. Germline values: CDR1 SGDLS, CDR2 YYNGEE. The CDR3 DNA follows: TGTGCCAGCAGCGCGGGGGGGATTAGCAATCAGCCCCAGCATTTT. This sequence encodes CASSAGGISNQPQHF. The full variable domain, rest sourced from reference TRBV9 and TRBJ1-5, is DSGVTQTPKHLITATGQRVTLRCSPRSGDLSVYWYQQSLDQGLQFLIQYYNGEERAKGNILERFSAQQFPDLHSELNLSSLELGDSALYFCASSAGGISNQPQHFGDGTRLSIL.

The chain uses TRBV7-9 and TRBJ2-7; TRBD1 matches at 7 bases. The CDR3 has 18 amino acids. V shed 4 bases and J 2 bases; nucleotides not matched to a gene: 17. Germline V gene lookup returns CDR1 SEHNR and CDR2 FQNEAQ (reference sequence). The CDR3 loop is CASSSLEPGQAATYEQYF. The CDR3 bases are TGTGCCAGCAGCTCATTGGAACCAGGACAGGCTGCAACCTACGAGCAGTACTTC.

The V call is TRBV2, the J call TRBJ2-1; D remains ambiguous. Looked up from germline, CDR1 is SNHLY and CDR2 is FYNNEI. The CDR3 totals 14 residues. Trimming removed 3 bases at V and 3 bases at J, with 9 bases between. CDR3 loop: CASSDEAGYNEQFF. The CDR3 DNA reads as TGTGCCAGCAGTGATGAGGCTGGCTACAATGAGCAGTTCTTC.

In its sample, this clone is medium-sized (0.01 to 0.1%). The chain joins TRBV30 to TRBJ2-7, with D unclear. The CDR3 runs to 16 residues. Germline V gives CDR1 GTSNPN, CDR2 SVGIG (reference sequence). V was shortened by 0 bases and J by 0 bases, with 15 bases between the two germline ends. The CDR3 is CAWSVRVNGGSYEQYF. The CDR3 DNA reads as TGTGCCTGGAGTGTACGAGTCAACGGTGGCTCCTACGAGCAGTACTTC.

The chain employs TRBV14 and TRBJ2-5; 10 bases are shared with TRBD2. Losses at the gene ends were 4 bases for V and 2 bases for J; bases not matched to a gene: 7. The CDR3 contains 16 residues. CDR1 and CDR2 from the germline V gene are SGHDN and FVKESK. The CDR3 DNA is TGTGCCAGCAGCCGCCGGGTAGCGGGAGGTCAAGAGACCCAGTACTTC. Amino acids: CASSRRVAGGQETQYF.

The J gene is TRBJ2-3, the V gene TRBV5-4; TRBD2 matches 8 bases. With 10 bases clipped from V and 3 bases from J, the junction kept 7 bases outside the gene matches. CDR1 and CDR2 from the germline V gene are SGHNT and YYREEE (reference sequence). The CDR3 runs to 13 residues. CDR3 loop: CASAGAPTDTQYF. In nucleotides, the CDR3 is TGTGCCTCAGCGGGGGCACCGACAGATACGCAGTATTTT.

The CDR3 here is CASSSVGSLAVLEQYF. CDR3 DNA: TGTGCCAGTAGTTCCGTGGGGAGTCTAGCGGTCCTCGAGCAGTACTTC. The chain joins TRBV19 to TRBJ2-7; the match to TRBD2 covers 7 bases. The CDR3 runs to 16 residues. In germline, CDR1 is LNHDA, CDR2 SQIVND (reference sequence). V was pared by 5 bases and J by 6 bases, with 16 bases of the junction left unmatched.

The chain uses TRBV6-6 and TRBJ2-1; D perhaps matches TRBD2 (6 bases). The germline gives CDR1 MNHNY, CDR2 SVGAGI (reference sequence). This CDR3 is 11 amino acids long. The germline V and J ends were trimmed by 4 bases and 10 bases, with 8 bases remaining between them. The CDR3 region has the DNA TGTGCCAGCAGTTCGGGGGTAGAGCAGTTCTTC. Encoded protein: CASSSGVEQFF.

J is TRBJ2-7 and V is TRBV9; 7 bases fit TRBD1. This CDR3 region has 16 residues. Trimming at V came to 0 bases and at J to 6 bases, leaving 12 bases not matched to a gene. Germline V lookup: CDR1 SGDLS, CDR2 YYNGEE. CDR3: CASSVEETGIPLEQYF. Written as DNA, the CDR3 is TGTGCCAGCAGCGTAGAAGAGACAGGGATCCCCCTCGAGCAGTACTTC.

This clone appeared a few times. V gene TRBV7-2 combines with J gene TRBJ1-5; maybe TRBD1 (6 bases). The germline V and J ends were trimmed by 5 bases and 1 base, with 12 bases remaining between them. CDR1 and CDR2 from the germline V gene are SGHTA and FQGNSA. The CDR3 totals 15 residues. The CDR3 DNA reads TGTGCCAGCAGCCCCAACGACAGGAGCAATCAGCCCCAGCATTTT. Its translation: CASSPNDRSNQPQHF.

The chain combines TRBV18 with TRBJ1-5, with D perhaps matching TRBD1 (6 bases). In germline, CDR1 is KGHSH, CDR2 LQKENI. The CDR3 totals 14 residues. Trimming pared 2 bases from V and 7 bases from J, leaving 12 bases between. This CDR3 is CASSPGNRDQPQHF. In DNA form, the CDR3 reads TGTGCCAGCTCACCAGGGAACAGGGACCAGCCCCAGCATTTT.